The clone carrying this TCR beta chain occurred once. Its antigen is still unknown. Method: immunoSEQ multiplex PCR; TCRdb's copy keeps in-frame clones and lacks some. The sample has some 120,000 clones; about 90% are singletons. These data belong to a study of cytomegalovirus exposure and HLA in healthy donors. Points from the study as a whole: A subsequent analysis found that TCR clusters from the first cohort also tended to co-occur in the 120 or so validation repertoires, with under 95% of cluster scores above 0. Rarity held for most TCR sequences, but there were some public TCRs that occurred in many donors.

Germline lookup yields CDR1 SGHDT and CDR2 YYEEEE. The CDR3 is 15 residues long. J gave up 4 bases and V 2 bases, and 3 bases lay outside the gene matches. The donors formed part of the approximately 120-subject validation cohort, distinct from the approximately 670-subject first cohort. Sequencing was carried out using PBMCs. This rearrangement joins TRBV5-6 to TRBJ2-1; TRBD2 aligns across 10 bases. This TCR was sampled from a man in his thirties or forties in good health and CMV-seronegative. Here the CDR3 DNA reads TGTGCCAGCAGCTTACTAGCGGGGAATTACAATGAGCAGTTCTTC. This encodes CASSLLAGNYNEQFF. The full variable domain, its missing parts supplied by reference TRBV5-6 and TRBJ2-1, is DAGVTQSPTHLIKTRGQQVTLRCSPKSGHDTVSWYQQALGQGPQFIFQYYEEEERQRGNFPDRFSGHQFPNYSSELNVNALLLGDSALYLCASSLLAGNYNEQFFGPGTRLTVL.